The 24 T cell receptor beta chains reported below all come from one sample, sequenced in a study of graft-versus-host responses after intestinal transplantation. Method: immunoSEQ multiplex PCR; TCRdb's copy keeps in-frame clones and lacks some. This table has about 9,100 clones, approximately 79% appearing once. Once graft tissue had been processed, intraepithelial and lamina propria lymphocytes were released. The source material was ileum tissue, sampled around 500 days after intestinal transplant. All receptors come from a human patient who received an intestinal transplant, so some T cells may come from the graft donor.

The chain carries TRBV14 and TRBJ1-2; TRBD1 matches 8 bases. The CDR3 contains 13 residues. J was trimmed by 8 bases and V by 5 bases; bases with no gene match: 7. The germline CDR1 and CDR2 sequences are SGHDN and FVKESK. In nucleotides, the CDR3 is TGTGCCAGCAGCTACAGACAGGGGATCGGCTACACCTTC. Amino acid sequence: CASSYRQGIGYTF.

This sequence joins TRBV7-3 and TRBJ2-3; possible D gene TRBD2, 5 bases. Germline lookup yields CDR1 SGHTA and CDR2 FQGTGA. V lost 4 bases and J lost 7, with 15 bases in between. The CDR3 runs to 14 residues. For the CDR3, the DNA is TGTGCCAGCAGCTCAACTCGCCTCGGGAATACGCAGTATTTT. It specifies CASSSTRLGNTQYF.

The CDR3 is CASTSAGDPHGAQYF. Written as DNA, the CDR3 is TGTGCCAGCACCTCCGCGGGGGACCCCCATGGGGCCCAGTACTTC. The chain couples TRBV28 to TRBJ2-5, with TRBD2 matching 7 bases. Germline V CDR1 and CDR2: MDHEN, SYDVKM. V was clipped by 7 bases and J by 9 bases; unmatched bases: 17. The CDR3 covers 15 residues.

The chain is built from TRBV5-1 and TRBJ1-3, with D possibly matching TRBD1 (6 bases). CDR3 length equals 15 residues. The V and J ends lost 4 bases and 0 bases respectively, with 11 bases between them. The V gene's germline CDR1 is SGHRS and CDR2 YFSETQ. This chain's CDR3 is CASSTGQFSGNTIYF. CDR3 bases: TGCGCCAGCAGCACCGGACAGTTCTCTGGAAACACCATATATTTT.

J is TRBJ2-2 and V is TRBV5-6; D not resolved. The CDR3 extends over 16 amino acids. Germline V gene data show CDR1 as SGHDT and CDR2 as YYEEEE. Trimming cost V 1 base and J 1 base, with 11 bases left between them. CDR3 bases: TGTGCCAGCAGCTTGCTGGGTGCCCTGAACACCGGGGAGCTGTTTTTT. Translated: CASSLLGALNTGELFF. The full variable domain, in which reference TRBV5-6 and TRBJ2-2 provide the parts outside the CDR3, is DAGVTQSPTHLIKTRGQQVTLRCSPKSGHDTVSWYQQALGQGPQFIFQYYEEEERQRGNFPDRFSGHQFPNYSSELNVNALLLGDSALYLCASSLLGALNTGELFFGEGSRLTVL.

The chain joins TRBV18 to TRBJ2-5, with TRBD2 identical over 8 bases. V trimming: 4 bases; J trimming: 2 bases; junction bases outside the gene matches: 6. CDR1 is KGHSH, CDR2 LQKENI, per germline. The CDR3 extends over 15 amino acids. CDR3 bases: TGTGCCAGCTCACTAATAGCGGGGCAACAAGAGACCCAGTACTTC. As protein: CASSLIAGQQETQYF.

This chain links TRBV5-6 with TRBJ2-5; maybe TRBD2 (7 bases). The CDR3 loop spans 14 amino acids. V was trimmed by 1 base and J by 4 bases, leaving 11 bases between them. The V gene's germline CDR1 is SGHDT and CDR2 YYEEEE. CDR3 in amino acids: CASSLRGGVETQYF. CDR3 DNA: TGTGCCAGCAGCTTGAGGGGGGGCGTAGAGACCCAGTACTTC.

V and J are TRBV14 and TRBJ1-2, with D unresolved. This CDR3 contains 13 residues. The ends were cut back, 1 base at V and 7 bases at J, with 10 bases in the middle. The V gene's germline CDR1 is SGHDN and CDR2 FVKESK. The CDR3 coding sequence is TGTGCCAGCAGCCAAGTGACCTGGGGTGGCTACACCTTC. Protein sequence: CASSQVTWGGYTF.

This chain joins TRBV10-1 and TRBJ2-5, with 7 positions matching TRBD2. The CDR3 totals 14 residues. J lost 5 bases, V lost 3 bases, and 6 bases had no gene match. CDR1 is WNHNN, CDR2 SYGVQD, per germline (reference sequence). CDR3 bases: TGCGCCAGCAGTGATAGGGAGGGGAGGGAGACCCAGTACTTC. It translates to CASSDREGRETQYF.

This clone was seen only a few times. This chain joins TRBV6-6 and TRBJ1-2; TRBD1 matches at 8 bases. V shed 2 bases, J shed 6 bases, and the junction held 5 bases outside the gene matches. Germline values: CDR1 MNHNY, CDR2 SVGAGI (reference sequence). This CDR3 comprises 14 residues. CDR3 DNA: TGTGCCAGCAGTTACCGACAGGGGACGGATGGCTACACCTTC. It encodes CASSYRQGTDGYTF.

As regards this clone: Other DNA sequences within the sample encode an identical CDR3. The V and J genes are TRBV6-5 and TRBJ2-7; 7 positions agree with TRBD1. This CDR3 contains 14 residues. Losses at the gene ends were 6 bases for V and 7 bases for J; bases not matched to a gene: 12. Germline-derived CDR1 and CDR2 are MNHEY and SVGAGI. CDR3 DNA sequence: TGTGCCAGCAGCCGAAGACAGGGTACGGGTGAGCAGTACTTC. Translated, it gives CASSRRQGTGEQYF.

The chain employs TRBV6-1 and TRBJ2-7; 8 bases align to TRBD2. CDR3 length: 15 amino acids. V was clipped by 10 bases and J by 0 bases; unmatched bases: 11. Germline assignment: CDR1 MNHNS and CDR2 SASEGT. The CDR3: CATGRGAQGSYEQYF. CDR3 nucleotides: TGTGCCACCGGGAGGGGGGCCCAGGGCTCCTACGAGCAGTACTTC.

This clone has more than one count but fewer than ten. V and J are TRBV11-3 and TRBJ1-1; no clear D. Germline V gene lookup returns CDR1 SGHNT and CDR2 YENEEA. The CDR3 contains 13 residues. The V end was cut by 1 base, the J end by 7 bases, with 10 bases between. CDR3 sequence reads: CASSLGPHREAFF. CDR3 coding DNA: TGTGCCAGCAGCTTAGGTCCCCACCGTGAAGCTTTCTTT.

The genes are TRBV19 and TRBJ2-7; 9 positions agree with TRBD2. Germline V gene data show CDR1 as LNHDA and CDR2 as SQIVND (reference sequence). Trimming at V came to 4 bases and at J to 2 bases, leaving 3 bases not matched to a gene. The CDR3 runs to 14 residues. DNA for the CDR3: TGTGCCAGTAGTAGGGTAGCGGGAGCCTACGAGCAGTACTTC. It translates to CASSRVAGAYEQYF.

The chain joins TRBV5-1 to TRBJ1-1; possible D gene TRBD1, 6 bases. This CDR3 has 15 residues. V lost 0 bases to trimming and J lost 1 base, with 10 bases between them. Germline V CDR1 and CDR2: SGHRS, YFSETQ. The CDR3 here is CASSLDGGRNTEAFF. The DNA of the CDR3 is TGCGCCAGCAGCTTGGACGGGGGCCGGAACACTGAAGCTTTCTTT.

The DNA for the CDR3 is TGCGCCAGCAGCTTAGGGGCCTCCTACAATGAGCAGTTCTTC. This encodes CASSLGASYNEQFF. The chain uses TRBV5-1 and TRBJ2-1, with D maybe TRBD1 (5 bases). CDR1 is SGHRS and CDR2 is YFSETQ in the germline V gene. The CDR3 is 14 amino acids. Trimming stripped 2 bases from V and 0 bases from J, with 6 bases between.

The chain employs TRBV6-5 and TRBJ1-5; D might be TRBD1 (5 bases). Germline CDR1 and CDR2: MNHEY and SVGAGI. The CDR3 sequence is 13 residues long. Trimming removed 6 bases at V and 3 bases at J, with 9 bases between. As DNA, the CDR3 is TGTGCCAGCAGAGACAGTTTCAATCAGCCCCAGCATTTT. This encodes CASRDSFNQPQHF.

V and J are TRBV9 and TRBJ2-7; 8 nucleotides align to TRBD2. The CDR3 sequence is 13 residues long. CDR1 is SGDLS and CDR2 is YYNGEE in the germline V gene. After removal of 2 bases from V and 3 bases from J, the junction contained 1 base not matched to a gene. CDR3 residues: CASSVGTSYEQYF. In DNA form, the CDR3 reads TGTGCCAGCAGCGTTGGGACTAGCTACGAGCAGTACTTC. Full variable domain (missing parts from reference TRBV9 and TRBJ2-7): DSGVTQTPKHLITATGQRVTLRCSPRSGDLSVYWYQQSLDQGLQFLIQYYNGEERAKGNILERFSAQQFPDLHSELNLSSLELGDSALYFCASSVGTSYEQYFGPGTRLTVT.

The chain couples TRBV5-4 to TRBJ2-7, with D perhaps TRBD2 (6 bases). CDR1 is SGHNT, CDR2 YYREEE, per germline (reference sequence). The CDR3 covers 15 residues. Trimming left V 4 bases short and J 2 bases short, with 16 bases between. The CDR3 spells CASSPGRRGTYEQYF. In DNA form, the CDR3 reads TGTGCCAGCAGCCCTGGTAGGCGGGGTACCTACGAGCAGTACTTC. The full variable domain, rest sourced from reference TRBV5-4 and TRBJ2-7, is ETGVTQSPTHLIKTRGQQVTLRCSSQSGHNTVSWYQQALGQGPQFIFQYYREEENGRGNFPPRFSGLQFPNYSSELNVNALELDDSALYLCASSPGRRGTYEQYFGPGTRLTVT.

The chain links TRBV6-5 to TRBJ2-7; 7 bases align to TRBD2. The CDR3 covers 14 residues. Per the germline V gene, CDR1 is MNHEY and CDR2 is SVGAGI. J gave up 4 bases and V 5 bases, and 8 bases lay outside the gene matches. The CDR3 DNA follows: TGTGCCAGCAGTCTGGATGGGGGAGGGTACGAGCAGTACTTC. It encodes CASSLDGGGYEQYF.

The chain couples TRBV7-2 to TRBJ1-6, with D tentatively TRBD1 (5 bases). This CDR3 spans 16 amino acids. V was trimmed by 8 bases and J by 0 bases, leaving 14 bases between them. Germline CDR1 and CDR2: SGHTA and FQGNSA. CDR3 bases: TGTGCCAGCTCCAGACAGACTAGCTCCTATAATTCACCCCTCCACTTT. Translating it yields CASSRQTSSYNSPLHF.

This chain uses TRBV7-8 with TRBJ2-5; the D gene is possibly TRBD1 (5 bases). V gave up 3 bases and J gave up 5 bases, with 13 bases separating them. CDR1 SGHVS and CDR2 FQNEAQ come from the germline V gene. The CDR3 sequence is 14 residues long. CDR3 nucleotides: TGTGCCAGCAGCTTTTGGGGCGATGGGGAGACCCAGTACTTC. Residues: CASSFWGDGETQYF.

The J gene is TRBJ1-2, the V gene TRBV6-6; 8 bases match TRBD1. V was clipped by 2 bases and J by 8 bases; unmatched bases: 10. This CDR3 spans 15 amino acids. From germline, CDR1 is MNHNY and CDR2 SVGAGI (reference sequence). The CDR3 here is CASSYTTRGRRGYTF. The DNA of the CDR3 is TGTGCCAGCAGTTACACTACCAGGGGGCGTCGGGGCTACACCTTC.

The chain is built from TRBV7-9 and TRBJ2-1; D perhaps matches TRBD1 (5 bases). Trimming took 4 bases from V and 4 from J, leaving 11 bases between them. The CDR3 is made up of 14 amino acids. The germline V gene encodes CDR1 SEHNR and CDR2 FQNEAQ (reference sequence). CDR3: CASSSSTVYNEQFF. The CDR3 DNA reads as TGTGCCAGCAGCTCATCGACAGTGTACAATGAGCAGTTCTTC.